Included here is one T cell receptor beta chain sequence, with context. Its antigen is as yet unknown. The data belong to a study of CD8+CD57+ T cells in acquired aplastic anemia. The wider study: On average, sorted CD4+ and CD8+ cells gave approximately 3 ug of DNA. Study-wide points: Controls did not differ significantly from patients in CD8+ Simpson's diversity. Between patients and controls, about 30 CD8+ CDR3 sequences were found in common.

Per germline, CDR1 SEHNR and CDR2 FQNEAQ (reference sequence). J lost 2 bases, V lost 5 bases, and 4 bases had no gene match. This CDR3 contains 15 residues. Profiles of TCR beta VDJ and CDR3 were generated from a genomic DNA template. TCRdb re-called the reads through MiXCR, storing one row per CDR3 protein. The table includes some 200,000 distinct CDR3 sequences, approximately 60% detected once. Material: sorted CD4+, CD8+, or CD8+CD57+ T cells (not recorded which) from PBMCs. This TCR was recovered from a human donor in good health. This sequence joins TRBV7-9 and TRBJ2-7, with 12 bases fitting TRBD1. The CDR3 DNA reads as TGTGCCAGCAGCCGCGGGACAGGGGGCCCCTACGAGCAGTACTTC. It is translated as CASSRGTGGPYEQYF.